The 13 T cell receptor beta chains reported below all come from one sample, sequenced in a study of blood T cell repertoires in COVID-19. Generated by immunoSEQ multiplex PCR, the TCRdb table keeps only in-frame clones and is missing some. Here the sample spans some 250,000 clones, less than 85% being singletons. The specimen sequenced was peripheral blood. The source is a young woman with acute or convalescent COVID-19.

The genes are TRBV29-1 and TRBJ1-2, with D perhaps matching TRBD1 (5 bases). This CDR3 is 14 amino acids long. The germline V and J ends were trimmed by 0 bases and 4 bases, with 12 bases remaining between them. Germline assignment: CDR1 SQVTM and CDR2 ANQGSEA. CDR3 DNA: TGCAGCGTTGAAGATCCGGGGGAGTCCTATGGCTACACCTTC. This sequence encodes CSVEDPGESYGYTF. Based on the CDR3 plus reference TRBV29-1 and TRBJ1-2, the full variable domain is SAVISQKPSRDICQRGTSLTIQCQVDSQVTMMFWYRQQPGQSLTLIATANQGSEATYESGFVIDKFPISRPNLTFSTLTVSNMSPEDSSIYLCSVEDPGESYGYTFGSGTRLTVV.

The chain employs TRBV5-6 and TRBJ2-5; TRBD1 matches 8 bases. Unmatched junction bases numbered 9, after V lost 3 bases and J lost 2 bases. This CDR3 has 16 residues. Per germline, CDR1 SGHDT and CDR2 YYEEEE. CDR3 in DNA: TGTGCCAGCAGCTCCGGGGGCAGGGGGCTGCAAGAGACCCAGTACTTC. It specifies CASSSGGRGLQETQYF.

This rearrangement joins TRBV7-2 to TRBJ2-5; tentatively, D is TRBD2 (5 bases). Germline values: CDR1 SGHTA, CDR2 FQGNSA. Trimming left V 1 base short and J 6 bases short, with 9 bases between. The length of the CDR3 is 13 residues. CDR3 DNA: TGTGCCAGCAGCTTAGATCCTAGCCAGACCCAGTACTTC. Its translation: CASSLDPSQTQYF.

The chain couples TRBV19 to TRBJ2-1; 10 bases are shared with TRBD2. The CDR3 length is 16 residues. CDR1 LNHDA and CDR2 SQIVND come from the germline V gene (reference sequence). The trim removed 6 bases at V and 8 bases at J, leaving 13 bases unmatched. The CDR3 DNA reads as TGTGCCAGTAGATCCTATGGCGGCCTAGCGGGAGATGAGCAGTTCTTC. Amino acids: CASRSYGGLAGDEQFF.

The chain links TRBV2 to TRBJ2-1; 9 nucleotides align to TRBD1. The ends lost 6 bases at V and 1 base at J; junction bases unmatched: 7. Germline CDR1 reads SNHLY; CDR2 reads FYNNEI. CDR3 length: 16 amino acids. CDR3 in amino acids: CASRDEGQGSYNEQFF. CDR3 coding DNA: TGTGCCAGCAGGGATGAGGGACAGGGATCCTACAATGAGCAGTTCTTC.

This clone has more than one count but fewer than ten. The chain uses TRBV6-6 and TRBJ2-5; tentatively, D is TRBD2 (6 bases). There are 15 residues in the CDR3. Trimming took off 4 bases at V and 5 bases at J, with 17 bases between the two ends. Germline lookup yields CDR1 MNHNY and CDR2 SVGAGI (reference sequence). The CDR3 region is CASSLEGGQTETQYF. The CDR3, as DNA: TGTGCCAGCAGTTTGGAGGGAGGCCAAACTGAGACCCAGTACTTC.

A note on this clone: The same CDR3 also results from other DNA sequences found in this sample. The rearrangement links TRBV15 to TRBJ1-5, with D perhaps matching TRBD1 (5 bases). The germline V gene has CDR1 LNHNV and CDR2 YYDKDF (reference sequence). This CDR3 region has 15 residues. V lost 3 bases to trimming and J lost 0 bases, with 9 bases between them. The CDR3 DNA reads as TGTGCCACCAGCAGGGGCAGGGATAGCAATCAGCCCCAGCATTTT. Its protein product is CATSRGRDSNQPQHF.

The DNA of the CDR3 is TGTGCCAGCAGCTTAAGTCGGGGTGAGCAGTTCTTC. Translation: CASSLSRGEQFF. V gene TRBV7-2 combines with J gene TRBJ2-1; a weak D match, TRBD2 (5 bases). The length of the CDR3 is 12 residues. V lost 2 bases, J lost 9 bases, and 8 bases lay in between. In germline, CDR1 is SGHTA, CDR2 FQGNSA.

The chain recombines TRBV4-2 with TRBJ1-4; weak D call: TRBD1 (5 bases). The CDR3 totals 15 residues. CDR1 and CDR2 (germline): LGHNA, YNFKEQ. The V gene lost 1 base and the J gene lost 8 bases, with 14 bases spanning the gap. Written as DNA, the CDR3 is TGTGCCAGCAGCCAAGGGGGGACTTATGGCGAAAAACTGTTTTTT. Residues: CASSQGGTYGEKLFF.

The rearrangement links TRBV10-3 to TRBJ2-3, with D perhaps TRBD1 (6 bases). Looked up from germline, CDR1 is ENHRY and CDR2 is SYGVKD. With 3 bases removed from V and 8 bases from J, the gap between germline ends came to 15 bases. CDR3 length: 14 amino acids. CDR3 DNA: TGTGCCATCAGTGAACCGACAGGCCGGGGTACGCAGTATTTT. Its translation is CAISEPTGRGTQYF.

The J gene is TRBJ2-7, the V gene TRBV7-9; 11 positions match TRBD2. Germline CDR1 and CDR2: SEHNR and FQNEAQ (reference sequence). CDR3 size: 15 residues. Trimming took 6 bases from V and 4 from J; bases not matched to a gene: 8. The CDR3 DNA follows: TGTGCCAGCAGTGTGGCTAGCGGGAGGTGGTACGAGCAGTACTTC. It is translated as CASSVASGRWYEQYF.

This clone is a singleton in its sample. The chain couples TRBV15 to TRBJ2-7; D uncertain. The CDR3 is 13 residues long. With 1 base removed from V and 6 bases from J, the gap between germline ends came to 10 bases. The germline CDR1 and CDR2 sequences are LNHNV and YYDKDF (reference sequence). The CDR3 sequence: CATSRGWVAEQYF. The CDR3 DNA follows: TGTGCCACCAGCAGAGGTTGGGTAGCCGAGCAGTACTTC. The variable domain in full, with the rest retrieved from reference TRBV15 and TRBJ2-7, is DAMVIQNPRYQVTQFGKPVTLSCSQTLNHNVMYWYQQKSSQAPKLLFHYYDKDFNNEADTPDNFQSRRPNTSFCFLDIRSPGLGDTAMYLCATSRGWVAEQYFGPGTRLTVT.

The chain combines TRBV29-1 with TRBJ1-2, with unresolved D. V was pared by 3 bases and J by 0 bases, with 8 bases between. The CDR3 sequence is 13 residues long. The germline CDR1 and CDR2 sequences are SQVTM and ANQGSEA. This CDR3 is CSVDVEPNYGYTF. Written as DNA, the CDR3 is TGCAGCGTTGATGTGGAGCCTAACTATGGCTACACCTTC.